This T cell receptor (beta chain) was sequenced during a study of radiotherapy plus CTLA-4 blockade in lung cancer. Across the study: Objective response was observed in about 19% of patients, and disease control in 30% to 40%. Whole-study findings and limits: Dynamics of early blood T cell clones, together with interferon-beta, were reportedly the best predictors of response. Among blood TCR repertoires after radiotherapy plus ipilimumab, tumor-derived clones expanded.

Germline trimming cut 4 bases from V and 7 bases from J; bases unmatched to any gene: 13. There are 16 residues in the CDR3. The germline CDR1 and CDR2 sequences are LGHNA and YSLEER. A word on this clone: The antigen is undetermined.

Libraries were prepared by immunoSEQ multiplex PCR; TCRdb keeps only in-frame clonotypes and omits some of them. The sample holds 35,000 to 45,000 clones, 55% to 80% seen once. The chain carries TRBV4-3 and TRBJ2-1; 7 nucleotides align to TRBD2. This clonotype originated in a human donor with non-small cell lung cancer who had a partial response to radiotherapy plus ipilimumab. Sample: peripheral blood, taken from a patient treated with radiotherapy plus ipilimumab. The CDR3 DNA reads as TGCGCCAGCAGCCCTGCACGGGGAGTAGCGGGTAATGAGCAGTTCTTC. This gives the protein CASSPARGVAGNEQFF.